The 22 T cell receptor beta chains below were found in one sample sequenced in a study of T cell responses to AZD1222 COVID-19 vaccine (dated by TCRdb to the early 2020s). This sample's time point label indicates: baseline before first vaccination. The protocol used for the library was the immunoSEQ multiplex PCR assay. Drawn from immuneACCESS, this table holds only the in-frame rearrangements with V and J called that TCRdb kept. Clones are partly lost; checked studies trace under half to an unresolved V gene and leave the rest unexplained. The sample data list 100,000 to 110,000 clones, and roughly 90% of these were observed just once. The top ten clonotypes cover about 1.8% of the sample. The material sequenced was peripheral blood, taken on day 0 of AZD1222 vaccination. The origin of the receptors is an adult in good health.

CDR3 amino acids: CASSMTGGMGTEAFF. CDR3 sequence (DNA): TGTGCCAGCAGTATGACAGGGGGGATGGGCACTGAAGCTTTCTTT. V is TRBV27 and J is TRBJ1-1; 9 positions agree with TRBD1. Germline V CDR1 and CDR2: MNHEY, SMNVEV (reference sequence). V lost 5 bases and J lost 4; bases outside the gene matches: 8. The length of the CDR3 is 15 residues.

This chain joins TRBV7-2 and TRBJ2-1; maybe TRBD1 (7 bases). Germline values: CDR1 SGHTA, CDR2 FQGNSA. The CDR3 consists of 18 residues. The V end lost 6 bases, the J end lost 9 bases, and 30 bases lay between the germline ends. This chain's CDR3 is CASRSTGTLRGTSGEQFF. As DNA, the CDR3 is TGTGCCAGCAGATCGACAGGGACGCTCCGCGGGACCTCTGGTGAGCAGTTCTTC.

The chain employs TRBV4-1 and TRBJ2-1, with D uncertain. Germline V lookup: CDR1 MGHRA, CDR2 YSYEKL. The CDR3 spans 13 residues. V was cut by 4 bases and J by 4 bases, with 8 bases left in between. CDR3: CASSPKAYNEQFF. Here the CDR3 DNA reads TGCGCCAGCAGCCCGAAAGCGTACAATGAGCAGTTCTTC.

The chain uses TRBV5-5 and TRBJ1-4; 8 nucleotides line up with TRBD1. Germline lookup yields CDR1 SGHKS and CDR2 YYEKEE (reference sequence). This CDR3 region has 16 residues. The junction had 9 bases not matched to a gene; V was cut back by 4 bases and J by 4 bases. The CDR3 DNA is TGTGCCAGCAGCCTTAGACCGGGACAGGTTAATGAAAAACTGTTTTTT. This translates into CASSLRPGQVNEKLFF.

The genes are TRBV12-3 or TRBV12-4 and TRBJ1-2; 8 nucleotides line up with TRBD1. V trimming: 0 bases; J trimming: 8 bases; junction bases outside the gene matches: 2. This CDR3 is built from 13 residues. The DNA of the CDR3 is TGTGCCAGCAGTTTAGCGCAGGGGGCGGGCTACACCTTC. Translating it yields CASSLAQGAGYTF.

This clone was seen just once. J is TRBJ1-1 and V is TRBV19; perhaps TRBD1 as D (6 bases). The length of the CDR3 is 14 residues. Germline V gene sequence: CDR1 LNHDA, CDR2 SQIVND (reference sequence). V was shortened by 5 bases and J by 3 bases, with 13 bases between the two germline ends. CDR3 sequence: CASSDRDTYTEAFF. DNA for the CDR3: TGTGCCAGTAGTGACCGGGACACGTACACTGAAGCTTTCTTT.

The chain combines TRBV3-1 (or the pseudogene TRBV3-2) with TRBJ1-6; tentative D call: TRBD1 (6 bases). Germline CDR1 LGHDT, CDR2 YNNKEL (reference sequence). The CDR3 is 14 residues long. Trimming took off 4 bases at V and 5 bases at J, with 9 bases between the two ends. The CDR3 bases are TGTGCCAGCAGCCCGCGACAGGATAATTCACCCCTCCACTTT. This sequence encodes CASSPRQDNSPLHF.

This clone was seen only a few times. The genes are TRBV3-1 (or the pseudogene TRBV3-2) and TRBJ1-4; no firm D call. V lost 2 bases to trimming and J lost 7 bases, with 11 bases between them. CDR1 is LGHDT and CDR2 is YNNKEL in the germline V gene (reference sequence). This CDR3 has 14 amino acids. The CDR3 is CASSQPSLSEKLFF. CDR3 bases: TGTGCCAGCAGCCAACCCAGCCTAAGTGAAAAACTGTTTTTT.

V is TRBV6-5 and J is TRBJ1-1; no clear D. Germline-derived CDR1 and CDR2 are MNHEY and SVGAGI. The V end lost 2 bases, the J end lost 0 bases, and 10 bases lay between the germline ends. This CDR3 region has 15 residues. The CDR3 region has the DNA TGTGCCAGCAGTTACGACGGTACTTTGAACACTGAAGCTTTCTTT. Its translation: CASSYDGTLNTEAFF.

This clone was seen only once. V is TRBV15 and J is TRBJ2-1; no clear D gene. The germline V gene encodes CDR1 LNHNV and CDR2 YYDKDF (reference sequence). With 1 base removed from V and 4 bases from J, the gap between germline ends came to 8 bases. CDR3 length equals 14 residues. CDR3 bases: TGTGCCACCAGCAGAGCTTCCGGTTACAATGAGCAGTTCTTC. It codes for CATSRASGYNEQFF.

The J gene is TRBJ2-6, the V gene TRBV28; TRBD1 might be the D (5 bases). This CDR3 has 16 amino acids. Germline-derived CDR1 and CDR2 are MDHEN and SYDVKM. Trimming left V 3 bases short and J 3 bases short, with 12 bases between. For the CDR3, the DNA is TGTGCCAGCAGTTTCCAGGGCGATGGTGGGGCCAACGTCCTGACTTTC. Its protein is CASSFQGDGGANVLTF.

The J gene is TRBJ1-4, the V gene TRBV15; no definite D call. Trimming removed 8 bases from V and 8 bases from J, with 6 bases in between. This CDR3 spans 10 amino acids. Germline lookup yields CDR1 LNHNV and CDR2 YYDKDF (reference sequence). The CDR3 bases are TGTGCCACCTCTTCCGAAAAACTGTTTTTT. Residues: CATSSEKLFF.

The chain is built from TRBV12-3 or TRBV12-4 and TRBJ1-3; unclear D gene. The V gene lost 4 bases and the J gene lost 4 bases, with 5 bases spanning the gap. The CDR3 is 12 residues long. The CDR3 nucleotides read TGTGCCAGCAGTTATGGCGGAAACACCATATATTTT. This gives the protein CASSYGGNTIYF.

This rearrangement joins TRBV18 to TRBJ2-3, with 9 bases lining up with TRBD1. Germline assignment: CDR1 KGHSH and CDR2 LQKENI. V was clipped by 2 bases and J by 6 bases; unmatched bases: 6. The CDR3 contains 15 residues. The CDR3 DNA reads TGTGCCAGCTCACCATGGACAGGGGCTATTGATACGCAGTATTTT. Translation gives CASSPWTGAIDTQYF.

The chain joins TRBV5-5 to TRBJ2-5; 9 bases line up with TRBD1. Germline V CDR1 and CDR2: SGHKS, YYEKEE (reference sequence). V lost 4 bases to trimming and J lost 5 bases; unmatched junction nucleotides: 6. The CDR3 runs to 14 residues. CDR3 sequence: CASSRQGGGETQYF. CDR3 nucleotides: TGTGCCAGCAGCAGACAGGGGGGCGGGGAGACCCAGTACTTC.

This chain connects TRBV19 to TRBJ2-1; D possibly matches TRBD1 or TRBD2 (5 bases each). From germline, CDR1 is LNHDA and CDR2 SQIVND (reference sequence). This CDR3 comprises 13 residues. V was clipped by 5 bases and J by 6 bases, with 11 bases between them. CDR3 bases: TGTGCCAGTAGTTTCGTGGGACGCAATGAGCAGTTCTTC. It translates to CASSFVGRNEQFF.

CDR3 residues: CASSIDLGTSEQFF. The DNA for the CDR3 is TGTGCCAGTAGTATAGATCTGGGGACGAGTGAGCAGTTCTTC. The chain carries TRBV19 and TRBJ2-1; either TRBD1 or TRBD2 may fit D (5 bases each). This CDR3 contains 14 residues. Germline V CDR1 and CDR2: LNHDA, SQIVND (reference sequence). V was clipped by 0 bases and J by 9 bases, with 12 bases between them.

This rearrangement joins TRBV27 to TRBJ2-1, with D possibly being TRBD1 (5 bases). Looked up from germline, CDR1 is MNHEY and CDR2 is SMNVEV (reference sequence). The CDR3 has 16 residues. V shed 3 bases and J shed 1 base, with 13 bases lying between them. CDR3 DNA: TGTGCCAGCAGTTTTAGATCGACAGTTTCCTACAATGAGCAGTTCTTC. It translates to CASSFRSTVSYNEQFF.

The CDR3, as DNA: TGTGCCAGCAGTGGGCCAGACAGCAATCAGCCCCAGCATTTT. It translates to CASSGPDSNQPQHF. V gene TRBV2 combines with J gene TRBJ1-5; no reliable D call. The CDR3 consists of 14 residues. The germline gives CDR1 SNHLY, CDR2 FYNNEI. V lost 4 bases and J 1 base, leaving 8 bases between the germline ends.

The V call is TRBV7-2, the J call TRBJ2-2; D not certain. CDR1 SGHTA and CDR2 FQGNSA come from the germline V gene. CDR3 length: 17 amino acids. The V and J ends lost 5 bases and 0 bases respectively, with 16 bases between them. DNA of the CDR3: TGTGCCAGCAGCCCCCGAGGTGGCGGTACGAACACCGGGGAGCTGTTTTTT. This encodes CASSPRGGGTNTGELFF. The full variable domain, rest sourced from reference TRBV7-2 and TRBJ2-2, is GAGVSQSPSNKVTEKGKDVELRCDPISGHTALYWYRQSLGQGLEFLIYFQGNSAPDKSGLPSDRFSAERTGGSVSTLTIQRTQQEDSAVYLCASSPRGGGTNTGELFFGEGSRLTVL.

This clone was detected a few times. The rearrangement uses TRBV7-2 and TRBJ1-3, with a possible D match to TRBD1 (6 bases). This CDR3 has 14 residues. CDR1 and CDR2 (germline): SGHTA, FQGNSA. The V and J ends lost 8 bases and 0 bases respectively, with 11 bases between them. This CDR3 reads CASSEGGSGNTIYF. CDR3 nucleotide sequence: TGTGCCAGCTCCGAAGGGGGCTCTGGAAACACCATATATTTT.

The rearrangement uses TRBV28 and TRBJ1-1, with 8 bases fitting TRBD1. Germline V CDR1 and CDR2: MDHEN, SYDVKM. CDR3 size: 15 residues. Trimming cost V 8 bases and J 1 base; bases outside gene matches: 9. CDR3 bases: TGTGCCAGCGCCATAGGACAGGGTAAGAACACTGAAGCTTTCTTT. Encoded protein: CASAIGQGKNTEAFF.